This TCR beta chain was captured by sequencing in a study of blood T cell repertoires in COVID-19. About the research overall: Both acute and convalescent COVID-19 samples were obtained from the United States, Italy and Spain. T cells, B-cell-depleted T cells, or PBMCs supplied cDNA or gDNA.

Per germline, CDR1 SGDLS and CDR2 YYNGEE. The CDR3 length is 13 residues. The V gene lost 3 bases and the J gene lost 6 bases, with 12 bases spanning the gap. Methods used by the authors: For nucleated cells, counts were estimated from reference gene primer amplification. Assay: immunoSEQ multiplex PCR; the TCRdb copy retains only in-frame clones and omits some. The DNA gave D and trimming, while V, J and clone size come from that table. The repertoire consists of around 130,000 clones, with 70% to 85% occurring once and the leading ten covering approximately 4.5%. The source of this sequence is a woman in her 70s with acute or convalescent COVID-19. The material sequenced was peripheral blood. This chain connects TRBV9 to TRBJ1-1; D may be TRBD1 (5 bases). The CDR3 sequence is CASSGPQASEAFF. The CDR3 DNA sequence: TGTGCCAGCAGCGGACCACAGGCGTCTGAAGCTTTCTTT. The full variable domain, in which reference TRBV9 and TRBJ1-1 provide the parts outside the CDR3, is DSGVTQTPKHLITATGQRVTLRCSPRSGDLSVYWYQQSLDQGLQFLIQYYNGEERAKGNILERFSAQQFPDLHSELNLSSLELGDSALYFCASSGPQASEAFFGQGTRLTVV.